These 20 T cell receptor beta chains originate from one sample sequenced in a study of shared clonotypes between healthy human individuals. Assay: immunoSEQ multiplex PCR; the TCRdb copy retains only in-frame clones and omits some. The table records approximately 2.1 million clones, approximately 93% of them present only once. Specimen: naive CD4+ T cells from PBMCs. Stated subset: CD45RA+ positively selected. These receptors originate from a man younger than 30 in good health. Some clones in this sample may be carry-over from other donors' samples.

Here the CDR3 reads CASNTRGLANEKLFF. CDR3 coding DNA: TGTGCCAGCAACACCAGGGGGCTAGCTAATGAAAAACTGTTTTTT. The V gene is TRBV6-5, the J gene TRBJ1-4; 8 bases agree with TRBD1. Germline assignment: CDR1 MNHEY and CDR2 SVGAGI. Trimming took 7 bases from V and 3 from J; bases not matched to a gene: 7. This CDR3 is 15 amino acids long.

The chain uses TRBV6-1 and TRBJ1-3; D call uncertain. CDR3 length equals 11 residues. V gave up 6 bases and J gave up 8 bases, with 8 bases separating them. CDR1 MNHNS and CDR2 SASEGT come from the germline V gene. For the CDR3, the DNA is TGTGCCAGCAGCTATGGGGACACCATATATTTT. It translates to CASSYGDTIYF.

The sample holds one count of this clone. The chain employs TRBV7-2 and TRBJ2-3, with a possible D match to TRBD2 (5 bases). The CDR3 has 15 amino acids. The germline gives CDR1 SGHTA, CDR2 FQGNSA. Trimming cost V 1 base and J 1 base, with 9 bases left between them. For the CDR3, the DNA is TGTGCCAGCAGCTTAGGCCTAGCCCGCACAGATACGCAGTATTTT. The encoded protein is CASSLGLARTDTQYF.

This clone has a handful of counts. The chain couples TRBV5-6 to TRBJ1-5; 9 nucleotides match TRBD1. This CDR3 has 15 amino acids. Germline CDR1 is SGHDT and CDR2 is YYEEEE. V dropped 3 bases and J dropped 6; count of bases not matched to a gene: 7. CDR3 nucleotide sequence: TGTGCCAGCAGCTCACAGGGGGCGGTTGGTCAGCCCCAGCATTTT. Its translation: CASSSQGAVGQPQHF.

This chain connects TRBV4-3 to TRBJ2-1; D may be TRBD1 or TRBD2 (5 bases each). V was trimmed by 5 bases and J by 12 bases, leaving 20 bases between them. The germline V gene has CDR1 LGHNA and CDR2 YSLEER. This CDR3 comprises 14 residues. The DNA of the CDR3 is TGCGCCAGCAGCTTATCCGGGACCGCGGCTGGGCAGTTCTTC. Its protein product is CASSLSGTAAGQFF.

The chain employs TRBV6-1 and TRBJ2-5; D uncertain. V was cut by 5 bases and J by 4 bases, with 5 bases left in between. The germline gives CDR1 MNHNS, CDR2 SASEGT. This CDR3 comprises 11 residues. This CDR3 is CASSPRETQYF. CDR3 nucleotide sequence: TGTGCCAGCAGTCCAAGAGAGACCCAGTACTTC.

The chain has TRBV18 and TRBJ2-2; no clear D gene. The CDR3 is made up of 13 amino acids. Trimming pared 5 bases from V and 3 bases from J, leaving 7 bases between. Germline loops: CDR1 KGHSH, CDR2 LQKENI. The CDR3 DNA follows: TGTGCCAGCTCAAAGATTCACACCGGGGAGCTGTTTTTT. Its translation: CASSKIHTGELFF.

This chain connects TRBV10-3 to TRBJ2-7, with 8 bases fitting TRBD2. Germline lookup yields CDR1 ENHRY and CDR2 SYGVKD. This CDR3 has 13 amino acids. V lost 6 bases, J lost 2 bases, and 3 bases stayed unmatched. CDR3 residues: CAIRTSETYEQYF. The CDR3 region has the DNA TGTGCCATCAGGACTAGCGAGACCTACGAGCAGTACTTC.

The chain recombines TRBV14 with TRBJ2-3; 7 bases align to TRBD2. V lost 1 base to trimming and J lost 4 bases; unmatched junction nucleotides: 5. Germline V gene lookup returns CDR1 SGHDN and CDR2 FVKESK. This CDR3 has 15 residues. The CDR3 bases are TGTGCCAGCAGCCAAGGTACGGGAGGAGCAGATACGCAGTATTTT. Protein: CASSQGTGGADTQYF.

A single count supports this clone. The rearrangement links TRBV9 to TRBJ2-3; D call uncertain. The CDR3 covers 16 residues. CDR1 and CDR2 (germline): SGDLS, YYNGEE. Trimming removed 1 base at V and 4 bases at J, with 16 bases between. For the CDR3, the DNA is TGTGCCAGCAGCGTAAACCGGGCCTCATCGTCAGATACGCAGTATTTT. Encoded protein: CASSVNRASSSDTQYF.

This clone was recorded once. The chain carries TRBV5-1 and TRBJ2-2; the D gene is possibly TRBD2 (6 bases). V was trimmed by 5 bases and J by 6 bases, leaving 17 bases between them. CDR1 is SGHRS and CDR2 is YFSETQ in the germline V gene. This CDR3 is 15 amino acids long. The DNA for the CDR3 is TGCGCCAGCAGGGGGGTCACGGGAGAGGCCGGGGAGCTGTTTTTT. It codes for CASRGVTGEAGELFF. Full variable domain (remainder filled in from reference TRBV5-1 and TRBJ2-2): KAGVTQTPRYLIKTRGQQVTLSCSPISGHRSVSWYQQTPGQGLQFLFEYFSETQRNKGNFPGRFSGRQFSNSRSEMNVSTLELGDSALYLCASRGVTGEAGELFFGEGSRLTVL.

This sequence joins TRBV10-3 and TRBJ1-5; D gene ambiguous. Trimming cost V 6 bases and J 3 bases, with 6 bases left between them. Germline-derived CDR1 and CDR2 are ENHRY and SYGVKD. The CDR3 has 12 amino acids. The CDR3 region is CAIRDDNQPQHF. The CDR3 nucleotides read TGTGCCATCAGGGACGACAATCAGCCCCAGCATTTT.

The chain couples TRBV2 to TRBJ2-5, with 9 bases matching TRBD1. CDR3 length: 13 residues. Trimming removed 11 bases from V and 5 bases from J; junction bases left unmatched: 9. Germline loops: CDR1 SNHLY, CDR2 FYNNEI. The CDR3 DNA follows: TGTGCCGGGAGACAGGGGGTATGGGAGACCCAGTACTTC. Its translation: CAGRQGVWETQYF. Combining the CDR3 with reference TRBV2 and TRBJ2-5 gives the whole variable domain EPEVTQTPSHQVTQMGQEVILRCVPISNHLYFYWYRQILGQKVEFLVSFYNNEISEKSEIFDDQFSVERPDGSNFTLKIRSTKLEDSAMYFCAGRQGVWETQYFGPGTRLLVL.

J is TRBJ1-5 and V is TRBV27; TRBD1 is a possible D gene (6 bases). Per the germline V gene, CDR1 is MNHEY and CDR2 is SMNVEV (reference sequence). The CDR3 is 15 residues long. V was cut by 5 bases and J by 2 bases, with 13 bases left in between. CDR3 protein: CASSAPGDRNQPQHF. CDR3 DNA: TGTGCCAGCAGTGCCCCAGGGGATCGCAATCAGCCCCAGCATTTT.

The V and J genes are TRBV6-6 and TRBJ1-3, with no clear D. This CDR3 spans 15 amino acids. The V and J ends lost 6 bases and 1 base respectively, with 13 bases between them. Germline-derived CDR1 and CDR2 are MNHNY and SVGAGI (reference sequence). The CDR3 nucleotides are TGTGCCAGCAGCCCCCAGGAAATTTCTGGAAACACCATATATTTT. Translating gives CASSPQEISGNTIYF.

V usage is TRBV11-2 and J usage is TRBJ2-3; D is unresolved. V shed 7 bases and J shed 2 bases, with 19 bases lying between them. This CDR3 contains 16 residues. From germline, CDR1 is SGHAT and CDR2 FQNNGV. CDR3 protein: CASTLYPGQFTDTQYF. As DNA, the CDR3 is TGTGCCAGCACCCTTTACCCGGGCCAGTTCACAGATACGCAGTATTTT.

The J gene is TRBJ2-3, the V gene TRBV6-1, with 11 nucleotides matching TRBD1. From germline, CDR1 is MNHNS and CDR2 SASEGT. The V segment lost 6 bases and the J segment 2 bases; nucleotides outside the gene matches: 4. This CDR3 region has 15 residues. CDR3: CASRRDRGTTDTQYF. The CDR3 DNA reads TGTGCCAGCAGAAGGGACAGGGGGACCACAGATACGCAGTATTTT.

The J gene is TRBJ1-4, the V gene TRBV9; 7 bases match TRBD1. Losses at the gene ends were 3 bases for V and 8 bases for J; bases not matched to a gene: 13. This CDR3 region has 16 residues. From germline, CDR1 is SGDLS and CDR2 YYNGEE. The CDR3 region has the DNA TGTGCCAGCAGCGCAGGGGGGACTTATAGGGAGGAAAAACTGTTTTTT. Its translation: CASSAGGTYREEKLFF.

The chain carries TRBV5-1 and TRBJ1-1; D gene uncertain. The CDR3 contains 15 residues. Germline lookup yields CDR1 SGHRS and CDR2 YFSETQ. Deletions cut 5 bases from V and 1 base from J, with 15 bases between. CDR3 protein: CASRESHNPNTEAFF. Here the CDR3 DNA reads TGCGCCAGCAGGGAATCGCACAACCCGAACACTGAAGCTTTCTTT. The whole variable domain, remainder taken from reference TRBV5-1 and TRBJ1-1, is KAGVTQTPRYLIKTRGQQVTLSCSPISGHRSVSWYQQTPGQGLQFLFEYFSETQRNKGNFPGRFSGRQFSNSRSEMNVSTLELGDSALYLCASRESHNPNTEAFFGQGTRLTVV.

V is TRBV9 and J is TRBJ2-3; D not resolved. This CDR3 spans 14 amino acids. Germline V gives CDR1 SGDLS, CDR2 YYNGEE. Trimming took 1 base from V and 3 from J, leaving 9 bases between them. This CDR3 reads CASSVIPATDTQYF. The CDR3 bases are TGTGCCAGCAGCGTAATCCCGGCAACAGATACGCAGTATTTT.